Following are 17 T cell receptor beta chains from one sample sequenced in a study of Ad26.COV2.S vaccination and SARS-CoV-2 variants. Treatment given: approximately 18 received Ad26.COV2.S at low or high dose, single or two shots; 5 received placebo; per-sample allocation not given. The study sampled participants on day 63 after the first vaccine or placebo injection. Some clones are missing from TCRdb's copy, which holds only in-frame ones; the method was immunoSEQ multiplex PCR. Here the sample spans about 350,000 clones, approximately 86% being singletons. The sequencing here drew on peripheral blood, taken in a trial of Ad26.COV2.S vaccine versus placebo. Source of these receptors: a person between 18 and 65 years old who received the Ad26.COV2.S COVID-19 vaccine or a placebo.

This clone was seen only once. The chain carries TRBV6-5 and TRBJ2-3; the match to TRBD1 covers 8 bases. This CDR3 is built from 15 residues. V shed 2 bases and J 6 bases; nucleotides not matched to a gene: 7. Per the germline V gene, CDR1 is MNHEY and CDR2 is SVGAGI. CDR3 bases: TGTGCCAGCAGTTACGGTCAGGGGGCGCGGGATACGCAGTATTTT. Translated, it gives CASSYGQGARDTQYF.

The chain joins TRBV20-1 to TRBJ2-5; D is ambiguous. The germline V and J ends were trimmed by 5 bases and 1 base, with 2 bases remaining between them. The germline gives CDR1 DFQATT, CDR2 SNEGSKA (reference sequence). There are 10 residues in the CDR3. CDR3 residues: CSAAQETQYF. The CDR3 DNA reads TGCAGTGCTGCCCAAGAGACCCAGTACTTC.

This clone was detected once. The V call is TRBV3-1 (or the pseudogene TRBV3-2), the J call TRBJ1-1; D unclear. The V gene's germline CDR1 is LGHDT and CDR2 YNNKEL (reference sequence). CDR3 size: 14 residues. V lost 0 bases to trimming and J lost 4 bases, with 9 bases between them. In DNA form, the CDR3 reads TGTGCCAGCAGCCAAGAACACAGCCTCACTGAAGCTTTCTTT. Translating gives CASSQEHSLTEAFF.

CDR3 nucleotides: TGTGCCAGCAGCCTCGATCAGGGGGCCGGGGCACCCCTCCACTTT. Translating it yields CASSLDQGAGAPLHF. This chain connects TRBV7-9 to TRBJ1-6; TRBD1 agrees at 8 bases. The CDR3 is 15 residues long. V trimming: 5 bases; J trimming: 11 bases; junction bases outside the gene matches: 11. Per the germline V gene, CDR1 is SEHNR and CDR2 is FQNEAQ (reference sequence).

The CDR3 here is CASSVGWGSNYGYTF. For the CDR3, the DNA is TGTGCCAGCAGCGTAGGATGGGGCAGCAACTATGGCTACACCTTC. J is TRBJ1-2 and V is TRBV9, with D tentatively TRBD1 (5 bases). Germline CDR1 is SGDLS and CDR2 is YYNGEE. This CDR3 is built from 15 residues. Deletions cut 0 bases from V and 2 bases from J, with 11 bases between.

The V and J genes are TRBV3-1 (or the pseudogene TRBV3-2) and TRBJ1-3, with a tentative D call TRBD1 (6 bases). CDR1 and CDR2 (germline): LGHDT, YNNKEL (reference sequence). CDR3 size: 14 residues. Trimming cost V 2 bases and J 8 bases, with 13 bases left between them. CDR3 in DNA: TGTGCCAGCAGCCAAAGGGGGGCTTCGGACACCATATATTTT. Encoded protein: CASSQRGASDTIYF.

Of note for this clone: Within the sample, other DNA sequences also encode this same CDR3. The chain is built from TRBV28 and TRBJ2-7; no firm D call. V lost 4 bases, J lost 1 base, and 14 bases lay in between. From germline, CDR1 is MDHEN and CDR2 SYDVKM. The CDR3 spans 15 residues. The CDR3 region has the DNA TGTGCCAGCAGTTCCCCCGGCAGTGCATCCTACGAGCAGTACTTC. Translated: CASSSPGSASYEQYF.

The V and J genes are TRBV7-9 and TRBJ2-7, with 8 bases fitting TRBD2. The CDR3 is 13 residues long. V lost 5 bases, J lost 6 bases, and 6 bases stayed unmatched. Germline V CDR1 and CDR2: SEHNR, FQNEAQ (reference sequence). The CDR3: CASSPVAGGEQYF. CDR3 DNA: TGTGCCAGCAGCCCTGTGGCGGGGGGCGAGCAGTACTTC. Supplemented by reference TRBV7-9 and TRBJ2-7, the full variable domain reads DTGVSQNPRHKITKRGQNVTFRCDPISEHNRLYWYRQTLGQGPEFLTYFQNEAQLEKSRLLSDRFSAERPKGSFSTLEIQRTEQGDSAMYLCASSPVAGGEQYFGPGTRLTVT.

The chain uses TRBV4-2 and TRBJ2-3; tentatively, D is TRBD1 or TRBD2 (5 bases each). CDR1 LGHNA and CDR2 YNFKEQ come from the germline V gene. V was cut by 0 bases and J by 0 bases, with 13 bases left in between. CDR3 length: 17 amino acids. The CDR3 coding sequence is TGTGCCAGCAGCCAAGAAGGGGTCTGGAGGAGCACAGATACGCAGTATTTT. Protein: CASSQEGVWRSTDTQYF.

The V call is TRBV19, the J call TRBJ2-7; TRBD1 matches 7 bases. Germline V gene lookup returns CDR1 LNHDA and CDR2 SQIVND (reference sequence). The CDR3 runs 13 residues. J lost 2 bases, V lost 5 bases, and 3 bases had no gene match. DNA for the CDR3: TGTGCCAGTAGTTGGGACAGCCCCTACGAGCAGTACTTC. Translating gives CASSWDSPYEQYF.

The V gene is TRBV5-4, the J gene TRBJ2-7, with a tentative D call TRBD1 (5 bases). V was shortened by 0 bases and J by 2 bases, with 6 bases between the two germline ends. Germline values: CDR1 SGHNT, CDR2 YYREEE (reference sequence). This CDR3 comprises 13 residues. The DNA for the CDR3 is TGTGCCAGCAGCTTGGACAGGCCCTACGAGCAGTACTTC. The encoded protein is CASSLDRPYEQYF.

This chain's CDR3 is CASSEKRASGGLSTDTQYF. CDR3 DNA: TGTGCCAGCAGCGAGAAACGGGCTAGCGGGGGTCTTAGCACAGATACGCAGTATTTT. This sequence joins TRBV7-2 and TRBJ2-3; 10 nucleotides match TRBD2. There are 19 residues in the CDR3. Germline V lookup: CDR1 SGHTA, CDR2 FQGNSA. V lost 5 bases and J lost 0; bases outside the gene matches: 14.

The gene calls are TRBV30 and TRBJ1-1; D is unclear. Trimming stripped 0 bases from V and 4 bases from J, with 9 bases between. The CDR3 covers 13 residues. From germline, CDR1 is GTSNPN and CDR2 SVGIG (reference sequence). The chain's CDR3 is CAWSVGSLTEAFF. For the CDR3, the DNA is TGTGCCTGGAGTGTAGGCAGCCTCACTGAAGCTTTCTTT. Full variable domain (outside the CDR3, taken from reference TRBV30 and TRBJ1-1): SQTIHQWPATLVQPVGSPLSLECTVEGTSNPNLYWYRQAAGRGLQLLFYSVGIGQISSEVPQNLSASRPQDRQFILSSKKLLLSDSGFYLCAWSVGSLTEAFFGQGTRLTVV.

Regarding this clone: Within the sample, other DNA sequences also encode this same CDR3. The chain carries TRBV28 and TRBJ2-7; D unclear. V gave up 2 bases and J gave up 0 bases, with 2 bases separating them. The germline CDR1 and CDR2 sequences are MDHEN and SYDVKM. This CDR3 has 12 amino acids. The CDR3 here is CASSLLSYEQYF. The CDR3 DNA follows: TGTGCCAGCAGTTTACTCTCCTACGAGCAGTACTTC. Supplemented by reference TRBV28 and TRBJ2-7, the full variable domain reads DVKVTQSSRYLVKRTGEKVFLECVQDMDHENMFWYRQDPGLGLRLIYFSYDVKMKEKGDIPEGYSVSREKKERFSLILESASTNQTSMYLCASSLLSYEQYFGPGTRLTVT.

This sequence joins TRBV5-5 and TRBJ1-6; 9 nucleotides line up with TRBD1. CDR1 SGHKS and CDR2 YYEKEE come from the germline V gene (reference sequence). The CDR3 contains 15 residues. J was trimmed by 7 bases and V by 1 base; bases with no gene match: 3. The CDR3 is CASSLPGTGNSPLHF. The CDR3 nucleotides are TGTGCCAGCAGCTTGCCCGGGACAGGGAATTCACCCCTCCACTTT. Complete variable domain (other parts from reference TRBV5-5 and TRBJ1-6): DAGVTQSPTHLIKTRGQQVTLRCSPISGHKSVSWYQQVLGQGPQFIFQYYEKEERGRGNFPDRFSARQFPNYSSELNVNALLLGDSALYLCASSLPGTGNSPLHFGNGTRLTVT.

The chain combines TRBV29-1 with TRBJ1-3, with unresolved D. CDR1 and CDR2 (germline): SQVTM, ANQGSEA. This CDR3 is built from 14 residues. V was cut by 3 bases and J by 0 bases, with 9 bases left in between. The CDR3 is CSVDPSHSGNTIYF. For the CDR3, the DNA is TGCAGCGTTGATCCCAGCCACTCTGGAAACACCATATATTTT. The full variable domain, with the rest looked up from reference TRBV29-1 and TRBJ1-3, is SAVISQKPSRDICQRGTSLTIQCQVDSQVTMMFWYRQQPGQSLTLIATANQGSEATYESGFVIDKFPISRPNLTFSTLTVSNMSPEDSSIYLCSVDPSHSGNTIYFGEGSWLTVV.

The V call is TRBV4-1, the J call TRBJ1-1; tentative D call: TRBD1 (6 bases). Germline CDR1 reads MGHRA; CDR2 reads YSYEKL. The CDR3 loop spans 17 amino acids. V was cut by 0 bases and J by 1 base, with 15 bases left in between. The CDR3 sequence: CASSQERGGLGNTEAFF. DNA for the CDR3: TGCGCCAGCAGCCAAGAGAGGGGGGGACTGGGGAACACTGAAGCTTTCTTT.